This T cell receptor (beta chain) was profiled in a study of T cells in Graves' hyperthyroidism and ophthalmopathy. Study outcomes and limitations: Ophthalmopathy onset followed model prediction by a median roughly 6.5 months.

This clonotype was detected ten times or more. Its antigen remains unknown. Regions amplified from RNA transcripts were the TCR beta CDR3 regions. HTBI primers drove first-round RT-PCR of the TCR CDR3. TCRdb reanalysed the multiplex PCR reads using MiXCR and keeps one entry per CDR3 protein. Among around 700,000 distinct CDR3 sequences listed, roughly a sixth were seen once. V was trimmed by 5 bases and J by 5 bases, leaving 21 bases between them. The CDR3 is 16 amino acids. Germline V gene sequence: CDR1 SGHTA, CDR2 FQGTGA. Diagnosis rested on symptoms, serum thyroxine and TRAb, thyroid ultrasound, and orbital computed tomography. Predating any ophthalmopathy symptoms, the blood sample was taken at first hyperthyroidism diagnosis.

The receptor comes from a woman between 45 and 60 years old with Graves' hyperthyroidism that later progressed to Graves' ophthalmopathy. The material sequenced was blood. The genes are TRBV7-3 and TRBJ2-5; no clear D gene. CDR3 in amino acids: CASSQNPAAVGETQYF. The CDR3 region has the DNA TGTGCCAGCAGCCAAAACCCTGCAGCTGTTGGGGAGACCCAGTACTTC.